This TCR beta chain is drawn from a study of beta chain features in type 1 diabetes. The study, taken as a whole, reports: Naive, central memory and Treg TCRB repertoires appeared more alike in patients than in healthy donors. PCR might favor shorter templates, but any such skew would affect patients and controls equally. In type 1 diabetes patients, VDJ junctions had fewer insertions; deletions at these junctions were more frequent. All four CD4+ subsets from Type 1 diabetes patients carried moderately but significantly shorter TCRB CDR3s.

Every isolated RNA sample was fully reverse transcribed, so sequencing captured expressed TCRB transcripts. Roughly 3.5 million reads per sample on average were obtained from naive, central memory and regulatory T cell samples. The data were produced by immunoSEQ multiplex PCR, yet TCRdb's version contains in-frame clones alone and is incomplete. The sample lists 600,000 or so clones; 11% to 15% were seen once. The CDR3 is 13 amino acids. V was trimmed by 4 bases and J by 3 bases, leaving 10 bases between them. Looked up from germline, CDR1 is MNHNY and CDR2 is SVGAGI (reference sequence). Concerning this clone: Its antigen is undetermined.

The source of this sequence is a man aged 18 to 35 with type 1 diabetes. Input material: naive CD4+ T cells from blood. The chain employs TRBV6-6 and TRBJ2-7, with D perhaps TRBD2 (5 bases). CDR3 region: CASSSGKGYEQYF. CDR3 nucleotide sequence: TGTGCCAGCAGTTCCGGGAAAGGCTACGAGCAGTACTTC.